The source of this TCR beta chain is a study of monozygotic twins with inflammatory bowel disease. Germline CDR1 LGHDT, CDR2 YNNKEL (reference sequence). The CDR3 covers 16 residues. The template-switching step introduced UMIs that carried a 6-nucleotide sample barcode. TCRdb re-analyzed the 5' RACE reads; it lists each CDR3 protein once, without DNA. The record lists about 450,000 distinct CDR3 sequences, of which the ten most abundant hold 2.4%. This receptor was taken from a human donor with ulcerative colitis or Crohn's disease, or a healthy co-twin of an affected twin (not recorded which). What was sequenced was blood. The rearrangement links TRBV3-1 to TRBJ2-5; the TCRdb D gene call, TRBD2, has no DNA to confirm it. This CDR3 reads CASSQGLAPAQETQYF.